What follows is one T cell receptor beta chain and its context. Its antigen is not yet known. No clone much larger than this one lies a single base away; base qualities are absent. The data are from a study of radiotherapy plus CTLA-4 blockade in lung cancer listed by TCRdb under 2018. Study-level background: Objective responses were observed in 18% of enrolled patients, and disease control was achieved in approximately 30%. Findings and caveats that apply to the study as a whole: The strongest predictors of response, as reported, were early dynamic changes in blood T cell clones along with a rise in serum interferon-beta after radiation. TCR clones derived from tumors expanded in peripheral blood after treatment with radiotherapy and ipilimumab.

Focal radiation therapy combined with CTLA-4 blockade (ipilimumab) was tested in patients with chemo-refractory metastatic non-small-cell lung cancer. The protocol used for the library was the immunoSEQ multiplex PCR assay. The clones in this table, taken by TCRdb from immuneACCESS, are in-frame only. Not every clone is retained; where verified, under half of the shortfall comes from an unresolved V gene, and the cause of the rest is unknown. In all, the sample holds roughly 120,000 clones, and roughly 80% of those were seen once. The top ten clonotypes cover 5% to 5.5% of the sample. There are 18 amino acids in the CDR3, from cysteine to phenylalanine inclusive. Only the CDR3 DNA is retained, 54 bases long and in frame from the first base. CDR1 and CDR2 are read off the germline V gene as LGHNT and FRNRAP. V is cut by 5 bases and J by 0 bases, and the space between the germline ends is 20 bases.

Sequenced material: peripheral blood, taken from a patient treated with radiotherapy plus ipilimumab. The chain was built from TRBV12-5 and TRBJ1-3; no D segment can be confidently identified. The TCR sequence derives from a human donor with non-small cell lung cancer who had a partial response to radiotherapy plus ipilimumab. The CDR3 in this case is CASGRAEKTENSGNTIYF. DNA sequence: TGTGCTAGTGGTCGCGCGGAAAAGACCGAGAACTCTGGAAACACCATATATTTT.